A single sample is the source of the 12 T cell receptor beta chains below, sequenced in a study of T-cell reconstitution after alpha-beta-depleted transplantation in children. This sample's TCRbeta library carried unique molecular identifier barcodes. TCRdb re-called the PCR reads with MiXCR, one entry per CDR3 protein. The sample shows about 72,000 distinct CDR3 sequences, around 6.6% of them seen only once. The sample here was PBMCs from the stem cell graft donor, taken from the stem cell graft. The source of these receptors is a human donor who donated a stem cell graft to a child with acute lymphoblastic leukemia.

In its sample, this clonotype was seen a few times. The chain combines TRBV20-1 with TRBJ2-3; perhaps TRBD2 as D (6 bases). Trimming left V 2 bases short and J 0 bases short, with 9 bases between. The CDR3 contains 14 residues. The V gene's germline CDR1 is DFQATT and CDR2 SNEGSKA (reference sequence). As DNA, the CDR3 is TGCAGTGCTAGATCTGGGACTAGCACAGATACGCAGTATTTT. Translation: CSARSGTSTDTQYF.

This clonotype was counted at least ten times. V usage is TRBV18 and J usage is TRBJ2-6; the D gene is possibly TRBD2 (6 bases). Germline-derived CDR1 and CDR2 are KGHSH and LQKENI. The V end lost 2 bases, the J end lost 3 bases, and 29 bases lay between the germline ends. The CDR3 contains 22 residues. The CDR3 nucleotides are TGTGCCAGCTCACCAGGATCCCGGGATCGCGTTCGGGGGAGATATGGGGCCAACGTCCTGACTTTC. This encodes CASSPGSRDRVRGRYGANVLTF.

This clonotype has more than one count but fewer than ten. The chain couples TRBV20-1 to TRBJ2-1; 10 bases agree with TRBD2. The V segment lost 5 bases and the J segment 5 bases; nucleotides outside the gene matches: 6. In germline, CDR1 is DFQATT, CDR2 SNEGSKA (reference sequence). The CDR3 loop spans 14 amino acids. CDR3 protein: CSAFQRGGNNEQFF. Written as DNA, the CDR3 is TGCAGTGCTTTCCAGCGGGGGGGCAACAATGAGCAGTTCTTC.

This clonotype was recorded at least ten times. The chain has TRBV15 and TRBJ2-7; 7 bases map to TRBD1. Germline CDR1 reads LNHNV; CDR2 reads YYDKDF (reference sequence). The CDR3 is 14 amino acids. Trimming cost V 5 bases and J 1 base; bases outside gene matches: 5. The CDR3 spells CATSEGALSYEQYF. In DNA form, the CDR3 reads TGTGCCACCAGCGAGGGGGCCCTATCCTACGAGCAGTACTTC.

Only a few counts were recorded for this clonotype. This chain links TRBV6-1 with TRBJ1-6; no clear D gene. From germline, CDR1 is MNHNS and CDR2 SASEGT. The CDR3 covers 14 residues. V shed 8 bases and J shed 8 bases, with 16 bases lying between them. The CDR3 here is CASGPPQRDSPLHF. CDR3 nucleotides: TGTGCCAGCGGACCCCCTCAACGGGATTCACCCCTCCACTTT.

This clonotype rates as medium-sized (0.01 to 0.1%). This chain uses TRBV29-1 with TRBJ2-5; no firm D call. CDR1 is SQVTM and CDR2 is ANQGSEA in the germline V gene. The V and J ends lost 4 bases and 5 bases respectively, with 11 bases between them. This CDR3 has 12 amino acids. The CDR3 is CSVAPRRETQYF. DNA for the CDR3: TGCAGCGTTGCGCCCCGCAGGGAGACCCAGTACTTC.

The rearrangement uses TRBV5-1 and TRBJ2-1; 10 bases match TRBD2. CDR3 size: 14 residues. The germline gives CDR1 SGHRS, CDR2 YFSETQ. The junction had 3 bases not matched to a gene; V was cut back by 2 bases and J by 7 bases. This CDR3 is CASSLAGGQNEQFF. The CDR3 DNA sequence: TGCGCCAGCAGCTTAGCGGGAGGGCAGAATGAGCAGTTCTTC. The full variable domain, in which reference TRBV5-1 and TRBJ2-1 provide the parts outside the CDR3, is KAGVTQTPRYLIKTRGQQVTLSCSPISGHRSVSWYQQTPGQGLQFLFEYFSETQRNKGNFPGRFSGRQFSNSRSEMNVSTLELGDSALYLCASSLAGGQNEQFFGPGTRLTVL.

The rearrangement uses TRBV11-2 and TRBJ2-2, with D maybe TRBD2 (6 bases). This CDR3 is built from 17 residues. The ends were cut back, 0 bases at V and 2 bases at J, with 13 bases in the middle. Germline V gene lookup returns CDR1 SGHAT and CDR2 FQNNGV. The CDR3 coding sequence is TGTGCCAGCAGCTTAGATGTCCGGGGGTCTAACACCGGGGAGCTGTTTTTT. It specifies CASSLDVRGSNTGELFF.

This clonotype was observed many times. The chain joins TRBV5-1 to TRBJ1-4; maybe TRBD1 (5 bases). The CDR3 has 15 residues. Germline V gene sequence: CDR1 SGHRS, CDR2 YFSETQ. The V end was cut by 0 bases, the J end by 0 bases, with 6 bases between. The CDR3 nucleotides read TGCGCCAGCAGCTTGGAGGGGTCAACTAATGAAAAACTGTTTTTT. Translation: CASSLEGSTNEKLFF.

This clonotype was found a few times. V is TRBV28 and J is TRBJ2-5, with 14 bases identical to TRBD2. The CDR3 sequence is 16 residues long. J lost 4 bases, V lost 5 bases, and 6 bases had no gene match. The germline V gene encodes CDR1 MDHEN and CDR2 SYDVKM. CDR3 sequence: CASSGTSGRRVETQYF. The CDR3 DNA reads as TGTGCCAGCAGTGGGACTAGCGGGAGAAGGGTAGAGACCCAGTACTTC.

This clonotype was recorded at least ten times. The chain carries TRBV20-1 and TRBJ1-6; TRBD1 agrees at 9 bases. Germline CDR1 reads DFQATT; CDR2 reads SNEGSKA (reference sequence). V dropped 3 bases and J dropped 7; count of bases not matched to a gene: 10. The CDR3 contains 16 residues. As DNA, the CDR3 is TGCAGTGCTAGGGGGGGGCGGACAGGGGACAATTCACCCCTCCACTTT. Amino acid sequence: CSARGGRTGDNSPLHF.

This clonotype showed up just a few times. V is TRBV7-2 and J is TRBJ2-7; 8 bases are a match to TRBD1. The CDR3 is made up of 17 amino acids. The germline V gene has CDR1 SGHTA and CDR2 FQGNSA. V gave up 0 bases and J gave up 0 bases; unmatched junction bases: 7. The CDR3 bases are TGTGCCAGCAGCTTAGCGCCCAGGGGGCTGCTCTCCTACGAGCAGTACTTC. Protein: CASSLAPRGLLSYEQYF.